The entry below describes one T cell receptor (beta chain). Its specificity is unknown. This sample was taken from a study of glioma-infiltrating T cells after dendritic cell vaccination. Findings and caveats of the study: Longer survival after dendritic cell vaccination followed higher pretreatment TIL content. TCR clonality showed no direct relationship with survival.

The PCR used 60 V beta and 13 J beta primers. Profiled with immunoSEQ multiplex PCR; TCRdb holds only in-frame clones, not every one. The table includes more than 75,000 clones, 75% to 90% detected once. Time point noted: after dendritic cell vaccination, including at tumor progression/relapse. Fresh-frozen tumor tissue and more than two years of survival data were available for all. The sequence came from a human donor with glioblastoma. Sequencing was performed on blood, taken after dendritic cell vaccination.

The CDR3 DNA reads as TGTGCCAGCAGCTTAGAAAGCCACGAGCAGTACTTC. It codes for CASSLESHEQYF. The V gene is TRBV7-9, the J gene TRBJ2-7; no reliable D call. Germline CDR1 SEHNR, CDR2 FQNEAQ (reference sequence). V was trimmed by 1 base and J by 5 bases, leaving 6 bases between them. This CDR3 is built from 12 residues.